What follows are 17 T cell receptor beta chains derived from one specimen sequenced in a study of shared clonotypes between healthy human individuals. Measured with immunoSEQ multiplex PCR; TCRdb has only the in-frame clones, and not every one. The repertoire holds some 2.1 million clones, with about 93% as singletons. Terminally differentiated effector memory CD45RA+ cells were excluded by CCR7 positive selection of CD45RO-negative cells. Sequencing was performed on naive CD8+ T cells from PBMCs. These receptors were collected from a man aged 18 to 30 in good health. Some clones in this sample may be carry-over from other donors' samples.

This rearrangement joins TRBV5-4 to TRBJ2-3; D is possibly TRBD2 (6 bases). This CDR3 region has 16 residues. Germline V gene sequence: CDR1 SGHNT, CDR2 YYREEE (reference sequence). Trimming took off 2 bases at V and 2 bases at J, with 15 bases between the two ends. CDR3 amino acids: CASSLPGVFNTDTQYF. In DNA, the CDR3 is TGTGCCAGCAGCTTACCGGGAGTCTTTAACACAGATACGCAGTATTTT.

The V call is TRBV27, the J call TRBJ2-3; 15 positions match TRBD2. Germline V gene data show CDR1 as MNHEY and CDR2 as SMNVEV (reference sequence). The CDR3 has 17 residues. The junction had 9 bases not matched to a gene; V was cut back by 6 bases and J by 5 bases. The CDR3 DNA reads as TGTGCCAGCAGCCGAAGGACTAGCGGGAGGGCGGAAGATACGCAGTATTTT. As protein: CASSRRTSGRAEDTQYF.

The chain combines TRBV5-1 with TRBJ2-3; TRBD2 matches 9 bases. This CDR3 has 17 residues. Losses at the gene ends were 0 bases for V and 8 bases for J; bases not matched to a gene: 13. Per germline, CDR1 SGHRS and CDR2 YFSETQ. The CDR3 nucleotides are TGCGCCAGCAGCTTGGCCATAGTTGTAGCGGGAGATGGTACGCAGTATTTT. It specifies CASSLAIVVAGDGTQYF.

This chain connects TRBV4-1 to TRBJ1-4; D is perhaps TRBD1 (6 bases). The CDR3 consists of 16 residues. V gave up 3 bases and J gave up 8 bases, with 19 bases separating them. From germline, CDR1 is MGHRA and CDR2 YSYEKL. The CDR3 sequence: CASSQRTGLGNEKLFF. CDR3 coding DNA: TGCGCCAGCAGCCAGCGTACAGGGCTGGGGAACGAAAAACTGTTTTTT.

In its sample, this clone was seen once. The rearrangement uses TRBV9 and TRBJ2-2; 10 bases line up with TRBD1. J lost 6 bases, V lost 0 bases, and 2 bases had no gene match. The CDR3 covers 15 residues. The germline gives CDR1 SGDLS, CDR2 YYNGEE. The CDR3 DNA follows: TGTGCCAGCAGCGTAGAAGGGACAGGGGCCGGGGAGCTGTTTTTT. Residues: CASSVEGTGAGELFF.

V is TRBV27 and J is TRBJ1-5; tentative D call: TRBD1 (6 bases). Looked up from germline, CDR1 is MNHEY and CDR2 is SMNVEV (reference sequence). CDR3 length: 14 amino acids. Trimming removed 3 bases at V and 5 bases at J, with 11 bases between. CDR3 DNA: TGTGCCAGCAGTTTCAGGGGAGGGGATCAGCCCCAGCATTTT. Amino acid sequence: CASSFRGGDQPQHF.

V usage is TRBV27 and J usage is TRBJ2-7; perhaps TRBD2 as D (5 bases). CDR1 is MNHEY, CDR2 SMNVEV, per germline (reference sequence). V lost 2 bases, J lost 5 bases, and 13 bases lay in between. The CDR3 runs to 14 residues. The CDR3: CASSLARVGDEQYF. The CDR3, as DNA: TGTGCCAGCAGTTTAGCGAGAGTCGGGGACGAGCAGTACTTC.

This chain links TRBV7-8 with TRBJ2-7, with a tentative D call TRBD1 (6 bases). V lost 2 bases and J lost 5, with 13 bases in between. The CDR3 has 14 residues. Germline V CDR1 and CDR2: SGHVS, FQNEAQ. CDR3 residues: CASSLRAQGNEQYF. CDR3 DNA sequence: TGTGCCAGCAGCTTAAGGGCCCAGGGGAACGAGCAGTACTTC.

This rearrangement joins TRBV6-5 to TRBJ2-7; D is uncertain. The CDR3 runs 13 residues. With 7 bases removed from V and 2 bases from J, the gap between germline ends came to 12 bases. Germline V gives CDR1 MNHEY, CDR2 SVGAGI. The CDR3 DNA is TGTGCCAGCATCGGCCTTCCAACCTACGAGCAGTACTTC. It specifies CASIGLPTYEQYF.

The table lists this clone with a few counts. The chain has TRBV29-1 and TRBJ1-1, with D perhaps matching TRBD1 (5 bases). Trimming pared 2 bases from V and 3 bases from J, leaving 10 bases between. Per the germline V gene, CDR1 is SQVTM and CDR2 is ANQGSEA. This CDR3 has 13 amino acids. As DNA, the CDR3 is TGCAGCGTTGAACGGCGAGGGGACACTGAAGCTTTCTTT. This translates into CSVERRGDTEAFF.

This sequence joins TRBV11-2 and TRBJ2-1; D call uncertain. This CDR3 is built from 14 residues. The germline CDR1 and CDR2 sequences are SGHAT and FQNNGV. V was clipped by 2 bases and J by 2 bases, with 7 bases between them. DNA of the CDR3: TGTGCCAGCAGCTTAAGTCACACCTACAATGAGCAGTTCTTC. This codes for CASSLSHTYNEQFF.

The V gene is TRBV7-9, the J gene TRBJ2-1, with D maybe TRBD2 (5 bases). The germline V and J ends were trimmed by 1 base and 15 bases, with 19 bases remaining between them. Germline V gene lookup returns CDR1 SEHNR and CDR2 FQNEAQ (reference sequence). There are 14 residues in the CDR3. CDR3 sequence reads: CASSLEDSGKHPFF. The DNA for the CDR3 is TGTGCCAGCAGCTTAGAGGACTCGGGGAAGCATCCGTTCTTC.

The rearrangement uses TRBV27 and TRBJ2-7, with 13 bases identical to TRBD2. The CDR3 length is 15 residues. V lost 6 bases, J lost 5 bases, and 7 bases stayed unmatched. CDR1 is MNHEY and CDR2 is SMNVEV in the germline V gene (reference sequence). Here the CDR3 reads CASSPGTSGADEQYF. CDR3 coding DNA: TGTGCCAGCAGCCCTGGGACTAGCGGGGCGGACGAGCAGTACTTC.

The J gene is TRBJ1-2, the V gene TRBV7-9; 8 nucleotides match TRBD1. The CDR3 has 15 residues. V was pared by 1 base and J by 4 bases, with 5 bases of the junction left unmatched. The germline CDR1 and CDR2 sequences are SEHNR and FQNEAQ (reference sequence). CDR3: CASSLGTGPFYGYTF. In DNA form, the CDR3 reads TGTGCCAGCAGCTTAGGGACAGGGCCTTTCTATGGCTACACCTTC.

V is TRBV5-6 and J is TRBJ1-5; 12 bases fit TRBD1. Trimming at V came to 1 base and at J to 9 bases, leaving 8 bases not matched to a gene. This CDR3 spans 16 amino acids. Germline CDR1 reads SGHDT; CDR2 reads YYEEEE. CDR3 in amino acids: CASSLRRDRGHRPQHF. The CDR3 coding sequence is TGTGCCAGCAGCTTGCGCCGGGACAGGGGGCATCGGCCCCAGCATTTT. Filled out from reference TRBV5-6 and TRBJ1-5, the complete variable domain reads DAGVTQSPTHLIKTRGQQVTLRCSPKSGHDTVSWYQQALGQGPQFIFQYYEEEERQRGNFPDRFSGHQFPNYSSELNVNALLLGDSALYLCASSLRRDRGHRPQHFGDGTRLSIL.

A single count supports this clone. The V call is TRBV9, the J call TRBJ1-3, with 9 bases that match TRBD1. CDR3 length: 18 residues. The germline gives CDR1 SGDLS, CDR2 YYNGEE. J lost 1 base, V lost 0 bases, and 8 bases had no gene match. CDR3 sequence reads: CASSVAQDRGLSGNTIYF. DNA for the CDR3: TGTGCCAGCAGCGTAGCTCAGGACAGGGGATTATCTGGAAACACCATATATTTT.

V and J are TRBV19 and TRBJ1-1, with D possibly TRBD1 on 6 matching bases. The ends were cut back, 11 bases at V and 6 bases at J, with 25 bases in the middle. Germline CDR1 and CDR2: LNHDA and SQIVND (reference sequence). The CDR3 extends over 15 amino acids. The CDR3 is CAVTGRGDAGPEAFF. CDR3 in DNA: TGTGCCGTCACCGGCAGGGGAGATGCCGGACCTGAAGCTTTCTTT.